One sample yielded the 21 T cell receptor beta chains listed below, sequenced in a study of cytomegalovirus exposure and HLA in healthy donors. The PCR employed 60 Vbeta primers together with 13 Jbeta primers. Assay used: immunoSEQ multiplex PCR; TCRdb lists only in-frame clones, some missing. The sample table sets out 100,000 to 150,000 clones. The material sequenced was PBMCs. All receptors come from a woman aged 40 to 55 in good health and CMV-seronegative.

This chain connects TRBV15 to TRBJ1-2; D is perhaps TRBD1 (6 bases). Trimming shortened V by 0 bases and J by 1 base, and 12 bases separated the two germline ends. The CDR3 is 16 amino acids. In germline, CDR1 is LNHNV, CDR2 YYDKDF (reference sequence). CDR3 sequence reads: CATSRDLDSLNYGYTF. The DNA of the CDR3 is TGTGCCACCAGCAGAGATCTGGACAGCCTTAACTATGGCTACACCTTC.

CDR3 sequence reads: CASRKRTGKDTEAFF. CDR3 DNA: TGTGCCAGTAGAAAGCGGACAGGGAAGGACACTGAAGCTTTCTTT. The chain joins TRBV19 to TRBJ1-1; TRBD1 agrees at 8 bases. This CDR3 has 15 residues. The J segment lost 3 bases and the V segment lost 6 bases, leaving 9 bases of the junction unmatched. Germline V gene sequence: CDR1 LNHDA, CDR2 SQIVND (reference sequence).

The rearrangement links TRBV5-1 to TRBJ1-1, with a possible D match to TRBD1 (6 bases). In germline, CDR1 is SGHRS, CDR2 YFSETQ. Trimming took off 0 bases at V and 8 bases at J, with 14 bases between the two ends. This CDR3 contains 14 residues. The CDR3 nucleotides are TGCGCCAGCAGCTTGGACGGACAGCGAGTCGAAGCTTTCTTT. It codes for CASSLDGQRVEAFF. Drawing the rest from reference TRBV5-1 and TRBJ1-1, the complete variable domain is KAGVTQTPRYLIKTRGQQVTLSCSPISGHRSVSWYQQTPGQGLQFLFEYFSETQRNKGNFPGRFSGRQFSNSRSEMNVSTLELGDSALYLCASSLDGQRVEAFFGQGTRLTVV.

Regarding this clone: This specimen includes other DNA sequences encoding the same CDR3. CDR3 nucleotides: TGTGCCAGCAGCTCCCGGACAGACTCCTCTGGAAACACCATATATTTT. Its protein is CASSSRTDSSGNTIYF. The chain has TRBV9 and TRBJ1-3, with a possible D match to TRBD1 (6 bases). Trimming took 4 bases from V and 0 from J, leaving 14 bases between them. This CDR3 spans 16 amino acids. From germline, CDR1 is SGDLS and CDR2 YYNGEE.

J is TRBJ2-7 and V is TRBV18; TRBD1 matches at 8 bases. The V gene's germline CDR1 is KGHSH and CDR2 LQKENI. V gave up 3 bases and J gave up 7 bases; unmatched junction bases: 8. The CDR3 loop spans 14 amino acids. The CDR3 DNA is TGTGCCAGCTCACCTCTCCAGGGGGCAGGGGAGCAGTACGTC. Protein: CASSPLQGAGEQYV.

The chain has TRBV6-8 and TRBJ1-5; maybe TRBD1 (6 bases). V dropped 2 bases and J dropped 4 bases, with 9 bases sitting between them. The CDR3 totals 14 residues. From germline, CDR1 is MNHGY and CDR2 SAAAGT. CDR3: CASSYRTENQPQHF. CDR3 nucleotide sequence: TGTGCCAGCAGTTACAGGACAGAAAATCAGCCCCAGCATTTT.

This chain uses TRBV20-1 with TRBJ1-2; D uncertain. Trimming removed 6 bases from V and 3 bases from J, with 8 bases in between. Germline V CDR1 and CDR2: DFQATT, SNEGSKA (reference sequence). The CDR3 sequence is 11 residues long. The CDR3 DNA follows: TGCAGTGCGGAGAGGGACTATGGCTACACCTTC. It yields the protein CSAERDYGYTF.

The V and J genes are TRBV7-3 and TRBJ2-1; 11 nucleotides agree with TRBD2. The V segment lost 3 bases and the J segment 4 bases; nucleotides outside the gene matches: 5. The CDR3 loop spans 16 amino acids. Germline lookup yields CDR1 SGHTA and CDR2 FQGTGA. CDR3 nucleotides: TGTGCCAGCAGCTTTTTTCCTAGCGGGGGGTACAATGAGCAGTTCTTC. Amino acids: CASSFFPSGGYNEQFF.

A note on this clone: At the DNA level, this CDR3 is encoded by other sequences in the same sample as well. The chain joins TRBV18 to TRBJ1-2, with 7 bases identical to TRBD1. From germline, CDR1 is KGHSH and CDR2 LQKENI. The CDR3 totals 14 residues. Trimming took 2 bases from V and 2 from J; bases not matched to a gene: 2. For the CDR3, the DNA is TGTGCCAGCTCACCAGAGACAGGGAACTATGGCTACACCTTC. Residues: CASSPETGNYGYTF.

The chain uses TRBV6-4 and TRBJ2-3; TRBD2 matches at 7 bases. The J segment lost 3 bases and the V segment lost 2 bases, leaving 8 bases of the junction unmatched. Germline CDR1 and CDR2: MRHNA and SNTAGT. The CDR3 has 16 amino acids. This CDR3 is CASSDKEGGRTDTQYF. In DNA, the CDR3 is TGTGCCAGCAGTGACAAAGAGGGAGGGAGGACAGATACGCAGTATTTT.

The chain links TRBV7-2 to TRBJ1-1; tentative D call: TRBD1 (6 bases). This CDR3 spans 14 amino acids. CDR1 is SGHTA, CDR2 FQGNSA, per germline. Between the trimmed V and J ends, which lost 5 bases and 2 bases, there was a span of 12 bases. CDR3 sequence: CASSADRFNTEAFF. The CDR3 DNA is TGTGCCAGCAGCGCGGACAGATTCAACACTGAAGCTTTCTTT.

This rearrangement joins TRBV27 to TRBJ2-1, with no clear D. Germline V lookup: CDR1 MNHEY, CDR2 SMNVEV (reference sequence). Trimming pared 6 bases from V and 7 bases from J, leaving 19 bases between. CDR3 length equals 15 residues. CDR3 protein: CASSLNQFISNEQFF. CDR3 coding DNA: TGTGCCAGCAGCCTCAATCAATTCATCAGTAATGAGCAGTTCTTC.

This chain links TRBV28 with TRBJ2-3, with TRBD2 matching over 10 bases. Germline CDR1 MDHEN, CDR2 SYDVKM. After removal of 3 bases from V and 2 bases from J, the junction contained 2 bases not matched to a gene. This CDR3 is 15 amino acids long. CDR3 sequence reads: CASSFLAGVTDTQYF. Written as DNA, the CDR3 is TGTGCCAGCAGTTTCCTAGCGGGGGTCACAGATACGCAGTATTTT.

The chain combines TRBV15 with TRBJ2-1, with D uncertain. The V gene lost 8 bases and the J gene lost 0 bases, with 14 bases spanning the gap. The CDR3 runs to 15 residues. Per the germline V gene, CDR1 is LNHNV and CDR2 is YYDKDF (reference sequence). The CDR3 DNA reads TGTGCCACCTCTGGGTCTCACAGCTCCTACAATGAGCAGTTCTTC. This encodes CATSGSHSSYNEQFF.

The rearrangement links TRBV5-1 to TRBJ1-2, with 11 bases aligning to TRBD1. CDR1 and CDR2 (germline): SGHRS, YFSETQ. The ends lost 2 bases at V and 5 bases at J; junction bases unmatched: 5. This CDR3 is 15 amino acids long. CDR3 coding DNA: TGCGCCAGCAGCTTAGGACAGGGGGCACAGTATGGCTACACCTTC. It translates to CASSLGQGAQYGYTF.

The CDR3 DNA sequence: TGTGCCAGCAGCTCCCCGGGGGGGTATGGCTACACCTTC. Protein sequence: CASSSPGGYGYTF. This chain links TRBV11-2 with TRBJ1-2; D is possibly TRBD1 (5 bases). The V and J ends lost 4 bases and 5 bases respectively, with 11 bases between them. Per the germline V gene, CDR1 is SGHAT and CDR2 is FQNNGV. CDR3 length: 13 residues.

The chain has TRBV9 and TRBJ2-7; 8 bases map to TRBD2. Losses at the gene ends were 3 bases for V and 6 bases for J; bases not matched to a gene: 8. CDR1 and CDR2 from the germline V gene are SGDLS and YYNGEE. This CDR3 spans 14 amino acids. CDR3 sequence reads: CASSARLAPGEQYF. CDR3 bases: TGTGCCAGCAGCGCAAGACTAGCGCCGGGCGAGCAGTACTTC.

The gene calls are TRBV5-1 and TRBJ1-6; no clear D. Trimming cost V 0 bases and J 7 bases, with 11 bases left between them. The CDR3 totals 15 residues. From germline, CDR1 is SGHRS and CDR2 YFSETQ. CDR3 nucleotide sequence: TGCGCCAGCAGCTTGGTGTCAGGCGGGAATTCACCCCTCCACTTT. This translates into CASSLVSGGNSPLHF.

The chain uses TRBV7-9 and TRBJ2-7; weak D call: TRBD1 (6 bases). There are 13 residues in the CDR3. From germline, CDR1 is SEHNR and CDR2 FQNEAQ (reference sequence). Trimming took 4 bases from V and 3 from J, leaving 10 bases between them. This CDR3 reads CASSYDRLYEQYV. Written as DNA, the CDR3 is TGTGCCAGCAGCTATGACAGGCTCTACGAGCAGTACGTC.

The V call is TRBV5-6, the J call TRBJ1-3; perhaps TRBD1 as D (5 bases). Trimming removed 2 bases at V and 4 bases at J, with 10 bases between. The length of the CDR3 is 14 residues. The germline gives CDR1 SGHDT, CDR2 YYEEEE. The CDR3 region has the DNA TGTGCCAGCAGCTTTTCAGGGTCCGGAAACACCATATATTTT. It is translated as CASSFSGSGNTIYF.

V gene TRBV15 combines with J gene TRBJ1-4, with 7 bases aligning to TRBD1. The CDR3 spans 17 residues. Germline V gene data show CDR1 as LNHNV and CDR2 as YYDKDF (reference sequence). The trim removed 0 bases at V and 0 bases at J, leaving 4 bases unmatched. The CDR3 protein is CATSRDAGTATNEKLFF. As DNA, the CDR3 is TGTGCCACCAGCAGAGATGCCGGGACAGCAACTAATGAAAAACTGTTTTTT.